One and the same sample provided the 27 T cell receptor beta chains below, sequenced in a study of response to subunit inactivated influenza vaccine. TCRdb itself ran the RT-PCR reads through MiXCR, one entry per CDR3 protein. The sample lists about 800,000 distinct CDR3 sequences, around 20% seen once, with roughly a tenth in the top ten. This material consisted of PBMCs from blood, taken roughly 5 days after vaccination. The receptors were sampled from a man between 50 and 59 years old who received an inactivated influenza vaccine.

This chain links TRBV25-1 with TRBJ2-7, with 11 bases aligning to TRBD2. The germline CDR1 and CDR2 sequences are MGHDK and SYGVNS. J gave up 6 bases and V 4 bases, and 8 bases lay outside the gene matches. This CDR3 has 15 amino acids. The CDR3 DNA is TGTGCCAGCAGTGGTCTAGCGGGAGGAACGGGCGAGCAGTACTTC. This encodes CASSGLAGGTGEQYF.

The V call is TRBV12-3 or TRBV12-4, the J call TRBJ2-3; D is unclear. Trimming removed 6 bases at V and 3 bases at J, with 13 bases between. This CDR3 has 14 amino acids. The CDR3 here is CASSPTWGTDTQYF. CDR3 in DNA: TGTGCCAGCAGCCCGACCTGGGGAACAGATACGCAGTATTTT.

In its sample, this clonotype was seen a few times. This rearrangement joins TRBV7-9 to TRBJ2-7, with 7 positions matching TRBD2. CDR3 length: 13 amino acids. Trimming removed 7 bases from V and 5 bases from J; junction bases left unmatched: 8. From germline, CDR1 is SEHNR and CDR2 FQNEAQ (reference sequence). The CDR3 loop is CASTGGGIDEQYF. DNA for the CDR3: TGTGCCAGCACCGGCGGGGGAATCGACGAGCAGTACTTC.

The chain is built from TRBV15 and TRBJ1-2, with 9 bases aligning to TRBD1. J was trimmed by 5 bases and V by 0 bases; bases with no gene match: 1. The CDR3 totals 14 residues. Germline lookup yields CDR1 LNHNV and CDR2 YYDKDF (reference sequence). CDR3 protein: CATSREGQGYGYTF. CDR3 bases: TGTGCCACCAGCAGAGAAGGACAGGGGTATGGCTACACCTTC.

A remark on this clonotype: A much larger clone differs from this one at a single base, so this may be a read error. The chain links TRBV7-8 to TRBJ1-1; D not certain. Trimming cost V 5 bases and J 3 bases, with 13 bases left between them. The CDR3 runs to 14 residues. Germline CDR1 reads SGHVS; CDR2 reads FQNEAQ. The CDR3 spells CASSVRRAYTEAFF. Here the CDR3 DNA reads TGTGCCAGCAGCGTTAGAAGGGCGTACACTGAAGCTTTCTTT.

The V gene is TRBV4-2, the J gene TRBJ2-1; D is uncertain. Germline lookup yields CDR1 LGHNA and CDR2 YNFKEQ. V was pared by 3 bases and J by 2 bases, with 8 bases between. There are 14 residues in the CDR3. The CDR3 sequence: CASSQRQAYNEQFF. Here the CDR3 DNA reads TGTGCCAGCAGCCAGCGGCAAGCCTACAATGAGCAGTTCTTC.

This clonotype was detected a few times. The chain recombines TRBV6-6 with TRBJ2-1; the D is unclear. Trimming removed 6 bases from V and 7 bases from J, with 7 bases in between. Germline values: CDR1 MNHNY, CDR2 SVGAGI (reference sequence). The CDR3 runs to 11 residues. This CDR3 is CASSTMNEQFF. The CDR3 DNA reads TGTGCCAGCAGCACGATGAATGAGCAGTTCTTC.

This clonotype was picked up a small number of times. V and J are TRBV5-5 and TRBJ2-2, with 9 nucleotides matching TRBD1. The CDR3 sequence is 16 residues long. Trimming at V came to 2 bases and at J to 6 bases, leaving 8 bases not matched to a gene. The V gene's germline CDR1 is SGHKS and CDR2 YYEKEE (reference sequence). The CDR3 sequence is CASSFTGTGLPGELFF. The DNA of the CDR3 is TGTGCCAGCAGCTTTACCGGGACAGGGCTCCCCGGGGAGCTGTTTTTT.

The sample holds a few counts of this clonotype. Here the CDR3 DNA reads TGTGCCAGCAGCTCCACGGTGCTTAGCACAGATACGCAGTATTTT. Protein: CASSSTVLSTDTQYF. The rearrangement links TRBV7-9 to TRBJ2-3; D is undetermined. The V and J ends lost 4 bases and 0 bases respectively, with 11 bases between them. The germline CDR1 and CDR2 sequences are SEHNR and FQNEAQ (reference sequence). The CDR3 has 15 residues. Together with reference TRBV7-9 and TRBJ2-3, the CDR3 gives the full variable domain: DTGVSQNPRHKITKRGQNVTFRCDPISEHNRLYWYRQTLGQGPEFLTYFQNEAQLEKSRLLSDRFSAERPKGSFSTLEIQRTEQGDSAMYLCASSSTVLSTDTQYFGPGTRLTVL.

The J gene is TRBJ2-2, the V gene TRBV10-1; D remains unclear. The germline gives CDR1 WNHNN, CDR2 SYGVQD (reference sequence). V lost 6 bases and J 1 base, leaving 15 bases between the germline ends. This CDR3 has 16 residues. This CDR3 reads CASSPFLLMNTGELFF. The CDR3 DNA sequence: TGCGCCAGCAGCCCATTCCTACTCATGAACACCGGGGAGCTGTTTTTT.

DNA of the CDR3: TGTGCCAGCGTCGGTGGGGTAATTAGCGGGAGACCCTACGAGCAGTACTTC. Translating gives CASVGGVISGRPYEQYF. The chain couples TRBV7-9 to TRBJ2-7, with 9 nucleotides matching TRBD2. The CDR3 sequence is 17 residues long. V lost 8 bases and J lost 2; bases outside the gene matches: 16. Germline CDR1 reads SEHNR; CDR2 reads FQNEAQ (reference sequence).

This chain uses TRBV7-2 with TRBJ2-4; 13 nucleotides line up with TRBD2. The CDR3 consists of 17 residues. The junction had 6 bases not matched to a gene; V was cut back by 5 bases and J by 2 bases. Per germline, CDR1 SGHTA and CDR2 FQGNSA. CDR3 coding DNA: TGTGCCAGCAGCGCCACTAGCGGGGGGGCCACCAAAAACATTCAGTACTTC. Its protein product is CASSATSGGATKNIQYF.

The chain combines TRBV6-1 with TRBJ1-1, with TRBD1 matching 9 bases. CDR3 size: 16 residues. J was trimmed by 0 bases and V by 6 bases; bases with no gene match: 8. Germline values: CDR1 MNHNS, CDR2 SASEGT. Written as DNA, the CDR3 is TGTGCCAGCAGACCCGGGACAGGGACTATGAACACTGAAGCTTTCTTT. Protein: CASRPGTGTMNTEAFF.

CDR3 coding DNA: TGTGCCAGCAGCTCCCCCGGAGCGGGAGAGGGGAACATTCAGTACTTC. This translates into CASSSPGAGEGNIQYF. This chain connects TRBV3-1 to TRBJ2-4, with TRBD2 matching 8 bases. The trim removed 5 bases at V and 7 bases at J, leaving 13 bases unmatched. CDR1 is LGHDT, CDR2 YNNKEL, per germline (reference sequence). The CDR3 runs to 16 residues.

The V call is TRBV7-9, the J call TRBJ2-2, with a weak D call TRBD1 (5 bases). CDR1 is SEHNR, CDR2 FQNEAQ, per germline (reference sequence). Between the trimmed V and J ends, which lost 5 bases and 7 bases, there was a span of 17 bases. The CDR3 loop spans 15 amino acids. Here the CDR3 reads CASSARQTGHGELFF. The CDR3 coding sequence is TGTGCCAGCAGCGCCCGACAGACCGGGCACGGGGAGCTGTTTTTT. Full variable domain (outside the CDR3, taken from reference TRBV7-9 and TRBJ2-2): DTGVSQNPRHKITKRGQNVTFRCDPISEHNRLYWYRQTLGQGPEFLTYFQNEAQLEKSRLLSDRFSAERPKGSFSTLEIQRTEQGDSAMYLCASSARQTGHGELFFGEGSRLTVL.

This rearrangement joins TRBV7-8 to TRBJ2-7, with a tentative D call TRBD1 (6 bases). CDR3 length equals 17 residues. V was pared by 5 bases and J by 1 base, with 21 bases between. Germline CDR1 is SGHVS and CDR2 is FQNEAQ. The CDR3 DNA reads as TGTGCCAGCAGCCCAACCAGGGGTGTACGGGCGTCCTACGAGCAGTACTTC. It encodes CASSPTRGVRASYEQYF.

This clonotype was seen more than once but under ten times. The chain joins TRBV29-1 to TRBJ2-1; D unresolved. The CDR3 loop spans 12 amino acids. Germline CDR1 and CDR2: SQVTM and ANQGSEA. V was pared by 4 bases and J by 4 bases, with 8 bases between. CDR3 DNA sequence: TGCAGCGTTGGTGACGGTTACAATGAGCAGTTCTTC. Translating it yields CSVGDGYNEQFF.

V usage is TRBV24-1 and J usage is TRBJ2-3; 7 bases are shared with TRBD1. The germline V gene encodes CDR1 KGHDR and CDR2 SFDVKD. With V trimmed by 5 bases and J by 6 bases, 16 bases remained unmatched. The CDR3 has 17 amino acids. CDR3 bases: TGTGCCACCAGTGGGGACAGCGACCGAGCTCCTCGGGATACGCAGTATTTT. Its translation is CATSGDSDRAPRDTQYF.

A few counts support this clonotype. This chain's CDR3 is CATGKGAGANVLTF. The CDR3 nucleotides read TGTGCCACAGGCAAGGGGGCTGGGGCCAACGTCCTGACTTTC. The chain is built from TRBV24-1 and TRBJ2-6, with TRBD1 as a possible D gene (6 bases). The CDR3 contains 14 residues. The V gene lost 10 bases and the J gene lost 2 bases, with 11 bases spanning the gap. Germline CDR1 KGHDR, CDR2 SFDVKD.

The chain has TRBV5-1 and TRBJ2-2; possible D gene TRBD2, 6 bases. The CDR3 has 16 amino acids. From germline, CDR1 is SGHRS and CDR2 YFSETQ. Between the trimmed V and J ends, which lost 1 base and 0 bases, there was a span of 10 bases. This chain's CDR3 is CASSLLGGTNTGELFF. Here the CDR3 DNA reads TGCGCCAGCAGCTTGCTCGGGGGAACGAACACCGGGGAGCTGTTTTTT.

The chain recombines TRBV21-1 with TRBJ2-3; no DNA check was done on the table's D call, TRBD1. TRBV21-1 is a listed pseudogene. This CDR3 spans 16 amino acids. The CDR3 region is CASYIPGTASTDTQYF. The CDR3 nucleotides are TGTGCCAGCTATATACCCGGGACAGCTAGCACAGATACGCAGTATTTT.

The chain has TRBV10-2 and TRBJ2-2; 9 nucleotides line up with TRBD1. Looked up from germline, CDR1 is WSHSY and CDR2 is SAAADI. The CDR3 runs 17 residues. V lost 4 bases and J lost 4; bases outside the gene matches: 10. CDR3 sequence reads: CASSGRGTGFSTGELFF. CDR3 in DNA: TGCGCCAGCAGTGGAAGGGGGACAGGGTTTAGCACCGGGGAGCTGTTTTTT.

This clonotype was seen more than once but under ten times. The rearrangement links TRBV7-8 to TRBJ2-7; TRBD1 agrees at 8 bases. Germline V gene lookup returns CDR1 SGHVS and CDR2 FQNEAQ. The CDR3 extends over 15 amino acids. V dropped 5 bases and J dropped 2; count of bases not matched to a gene: 8. CDR3 sequence (DNA): TGTGCCAGCAGCCCGGACAGGGAGAAGGCCTACGAGCAGTACTTC. It is translated as CASSPDREKAYEQYF.

The chain links TRBV5-5 to TRBJ2-3, with D unclear. V shed 0 bases and J shed 5 bases, with 13 bases lying between them. This CDR3 has 15 residues. Germline V CDR1 and CDR2: SGHKS, YYEKEE (reference sequence). The DNA for the CDR3 is TGTGCCAGCAGCTTGGAAGGGCCGATGGGAGATACGCAGTATTTT. Translating gives CASSLEGPMGDTQYF.

The genes are TRBV5-5 and TRBJ2-3, with a weak D call TRBD1 (5 bases). V was clipped by 0 bases and J by 4 bases, with 15 bases between them. The germline V gene encodes CDR1 SGHKS and CDR2 YYEKEE (reference sequence). CDR3 length: 16 amino acids. CDR3 sequence reads: CASSLVKGLGADTQYF. The DNA for the CDR3 is TGTGCCAGCAGCTTGGTCAAGGGGTTGGGCGCAGATACGCAGTATTTT.

This clonotype was counted a few times. The chain carries TRBV6-2 or TRBV6-3 and TRBJ1-2; D is uncertain. The length of the CDR3 is 14 residues. CDR1 MNHEY and CDR2 SVGEGT come from the germline V gene. Trimming stripped 5 bases from V and 10 bases from J, with 20 bases between. The CDR3 region has the DNA TGTGCCAGCAGTCCCGTCCTAGTGGATGAAGCCTACACCTTC. Translated, it gives CASSPVLVDEAYTF.

In its sample, this clonotype was seen many times. The chain is built from TRBV5-1 and TRBJ2-7, with D possibly matching TRBD1 (6 bases). The V and J ends lost 4 bases and 3 bases respectively, with 11 bases between them. Germline-derived CDR1 and CDR2 are SGHRS and YFSETQ. This CDR3 spans 13 amino acids. CDR3 nucleotide sequence: TGCGCCAGCAGCCTGGGGGACAACTACGAGCAGTACTTC. Encoded protein: CASSLGDNYEQYF.